These T cell receptor beta chains were read from a single sample in a study of shared clonotypes between healthy human individuals. Profiled with immunoSEQ multiplex PCR; TCRdb holds only in-frame clones, not every one. Here the sample spans roughly 2.2 million clones, around 90% being singletons. The sample taken for sequencing was naive CD4+ T cells from PBMCs. Every receptor here comes from a man aged 18 to 30 in good health. Some clones in this sample may be carry-over from other donors' samples. Each CDR3 is given with its conserved first and last residue. D genes are given only for firm matches. Not every row has a clone size; where given, it reads once, few, many or a size class.

size,V,D,J,DNA,CDR3
-,TRBV7-9,-,TRBJ2-3,TGTGCCAGCAGTCGAACGGGGGCAGATACGCAGTATTTT,CASSRTGADTQYF
once,TRBV28,-,TRBJ2-7,TGTGCCAGCAGTTTAAGAGAGGGGTACGAGCAGTACTTC,CASSLREGYEQYF
-,TRBV5-4,TRBD2,TRBJ2-1,TGTGCCAGCAGCTTCCTAGCGGGATCCTACAATGAGCAGTTCTTC,CASSFLAGSYNEQFF
-,TRBV7-9,-,TRBJ1-5,TGTGCCAGCAGTCAAGCGGGGGGGCGCGCCCAGCATTTT,CASSQAGGRAQHF
-,TRBV9,TRBD2,TRBJ2-1,TGTGCCAGCAGCGAGACTAGCGGGAGTATCAATGAGCAGTTCTTC,CASSETSGSINEQFF
-,TRBV29-1,TRBD2,TRBJ2-5,TGCAGCGTTCTAGGACTAGCGGGAGAAACAGAGACCCAGTACTTC,CSVLGLAGETETQYF
-,TRBV10-1,TRBD1,TRBJ2-1,TGCGCCAGCAGCCGACAGGGGGCAGGTGAGCAGTTCTTC,CASSRQGAGEQFF
once,TRBV6-1,TRBD2,TRBJ2-1,TGTGCCAGCAGCCAGGGAGGGGATCAGTTCTTC,CASSQGGDQFF
-,TRBV19,-,TRBJ1-2,TGTGCCAGTAGTATGGGGAGATCCAGAAACCGAGGCTACACCTTC,CASSMGRSRNRGYTF
-,TRBV18,TRBD2,TRBJ2-2,TGTGCCAGCTCACTGGAGATAGGGCTAGCGGCGAACACCGGGGAGCTGTTTTTT,CASSLEIGLAANTGELFF
-,TRBV7-2,-,TRBJ1-2,TGTGCCAGCAGCTATTTAAGCCGATATCCCTACACCTTC,CASSYLSRYPYTF
-,TRBV30,-,TRBJ1-2,TGTGCCTGGAGTTTCCCCGGGGGCTATGGCTACACCTTC,CAWSFPGGYGYTF
-,TRBV11-3,TRBD2,TRBJ2-3,TGTGCCAGCAGCACCGGGACCACTAGCGGGAGCACAGATACGCAGTATTTT,CASSTGTTSGSTDTQYF
-,TRBV2,TRBD1,TRBJ2-7,TGTGCCAGCACCGATCGGACAGGGAAGTACGAGCAGTACTTC,CASTDRTGKYEQYF
-,TRBV5-6,-,TRBJ2-5,TGTGCCAGCAGCTTGGGGTGGTTCCAAGAGACCCAGTACTTC,CASSLGWFQETQYF
-,TRBV27,-,TRBJ2-3,TGTGCCAGCAGAGGTAGGAGCGGGCCAATGTACACAGATACGCAGTATTTT,CASRGRSGPMYTDTQYF
-,TRBV6-1,-,TRBJ2-1,TGTGCCAGCAAGGGGCCGTACTACAATGAGCAGTTCTTC,CASKGPYYNEQFF
-,TRBV7-9,TRBD1,TRBJ2-7,TGTGCCAGCAGCGGACAGGGTCTGGGGCAGTACTTC,CASSGQGLGQYF
few,TRBV18,-,TRBJ1-1,TGTGCCAGCTCACCCGACCTTGAGACTGAAGCTTTCTTT,CASSPDLETEAFF
-,TRBV14,-,TRBJ2-3,TGTGCCAGCAGCCAAGACTCGCGGGGGCTGAATACGCAGTATTTT,CASSQDSRGLNTQYF
few,TRBV7-2,-,TRBJ2-7,TGTGCCAGCAGCTCCGCGAGCGGCCCCACCTACGAGCAGTACTTC,CASSSASGPTYEQYF
-,TRBV11-3,-,TRBJ2-7,TGTGCCAGCAGCTTATTCCGGGACACCTCACCGGGAGCGTTTATCGAGCAGTACTTC,CASSLFRDTSPGAFIEQYF
-,TRBV28,-,TRBJ2-5,TGTGCCAGCAGCCTTAATCCCACGCAAGAGACCCAGTACTTC,CASSLNPTQETQYF
-,TRBV12-5,-,TRBJ2-3,TGTGCTAGTGGTCTTATAGGCACAGATACGCAGTATTTT,CASGLIGTDTQYF
once,TRBV5-4,-,TRBJ1-4,TGTGCCAGCAGTTTGACAGCGGGTAATGAAAAACTGTTTTTT,CASSLTAGNEKLFF
-,TRBV28,TRBD1,TRBJ2-1,TGTGCCAGCAGTTCTTTTGGGACAGGGCCCTACAATGAGCAGTTCTTC,CASSSFGTGPYNEQFF
-,TRBV2,-,TRBJ2-6,TGTGCCAGCAGTGATCCGTCTGGGGCCAACGTCCTGACTTTC,CASSDPSGANVLTF
-,TRBV5-8,-,TRBJ2-7,TGTGCCAGCAGCCTGGCCGGGACCCACGGCGACGAGCAGTACTTC,CASSLAGTHGDEQYF
-,TRBV2,-,TRBJ2-1,TGTGCCAGCAGGGCCGGGACTTACAATGAGCAGTTCTTC,CASRAGTYNEQFF
-,TRBV18,-,TRBJ2-7,TGTGCCAGCTCACCGCACCAGTACGAGCAGTACTTC,CASSPHQYEQYF
-,TRBV9,-,TRBJ2-7,TGTGCCAGCAGCGAGAATGTAGGGTTCTACGAGCAGTACTTC,CASSENVGFYEQYF
-,TRBV28,TRBD1,TRBJ1-2,TGTGCCAGCAGTCCGCATCCGACAGGGGCATGGCGTGGCTACACCTTC,CASSPHPTGAWRGYTF
-,TRBV6-5,TRBD1,TRBJ1-4,TGTGCCAGCAGTTCAACCGGGACAGCAAATGAAAAACTGTTTTTT,CASSSTGTANEKLFF
-,TRBV6-6,-,TRBJ2-1,TGTGCCAGCAGGTTTAGTGACTACAATGAGCAGTTCTTC,CASRFSDYNEQFF
-,TRBV11-2,-,TRBJ2-2,TGTGCCAGCAGCTTAAGGAGGGAGCCGAACACCGGGGAGCTGTTTTTT,CASSLRREPNTGELFF
-,TRBV30,TRBD2,TRBJ2-1,TGTGCCGGAGCGGGAGTAGGTTACAATGAGCAGTTCTTC,CAGAGVGYNEQFF
-,TRBV10-1,-,TRBJ2-3,TGCGCCAGCAGTGGAGCGGATACGCAGTATTTT,CASSGADTQYF
-,TRBV30,-,TRBJ2-2,TGTGCCTGGGGGATACAGGGAACCGGGGAGCTGTTTTTT,CAWGIQGTGELFF
-,TRBV28,-,TRBJ1-2,TGTGCCCTTAGTAACAGGGTTAGCTATGGCTACACCTTC,CALSNRVSYGYTF
-,TRBV5-1,-,TRBJ2-7,TGCGCCAGCAGCCTTACTAGTAGGTACGAGCAGTACTTC,CASSLTSRYEQYF
-,TRBV7-3,TRBD2,TRBJ2-1,TGTGCCAGCAGCTTAACGTCGAGCGGGAGGGATGAGCAGTTCTTC,CASSLTSSGRDEQFF
-,TRBV6-1,-,TRBJ1-4,TGTGCCAGCAGCGAAACCAGGCTACCCGAAAAACTGTTTTTT,CASSETRLPEKLFF
-,TRBV11-2,TRBD1,TRBJ2-3,TGTGCCAGCAGCCTGACAGGGGCCTCGCCATATACGCAGTATTTT,CASSLTGASPYTQYF
-,TRBV4-1,-,TRBJ2-5,TGCGCCAGCAGCCAAGAGGGTTTGGAGACCCAGTACTTC,CASSQEGLETQYF
-,TRBV27,-,TRBJ2-2,TGTGCCAGCAGTTTATTGGGGGTTGGCGGGGAGCTGTTTTTT,CASSLLGVGGELFF